This entry lists 26 T cell receptor beta chains sequenced from one sample in a study of molecular identifiers for immune sequencing clone quantification. TCRdb reprocessed the PCR reads via MiXCR and lists one record per CDR3 protein. The top ten clones hold around 0.78% of a sample with approximately 590,000 distinct CDR3 sequences, roughly 25% of them seen once. The material sequenced was naive CD8+ T cells from blood, with Jurkat cell RNA spiked in. Noted subset: FACS-sorted CD8+CD4-CCR7+CD45RA+ naive T cells. These receptors were collected from a human donor in good health. Some libraries in this study had Jurkat cell RNA spiked in.

For this clonotype: A clone one base away is much larger, so this may be a read error. The chain links TRBV29-1 to TRBJ2-1; 13 nucleotides match TRBD2. The CDR3 sequence is 18 residues long. Germline values: CDR1 SQVTM, CDR2 ANQGSEA. The CDR3 nucleotides are TGCAGCGTTGAACGGGAGGGAAGGGGACTAGCGGGACGCAATGAGCAGTCCTTC. Translating it yields CSVEREGRGLAGRNEQSF.

This clonotype was seen more than once but under ten times. The gene calls are TRBV4-3 and TRBJ2-1; possibly TRBD1 for D (5 bases). The CDR3 contains 15 residues. V was shortened by 0 bases and J by 4 bases, with 10 bases between the two germline ends. Germline lookup yields CDR1 LGHNA and CDR2 YSLEER. The chain's CDR3 is CASSQDSTVYNEQFF. CDR3 bases: TGCGCCAGCAGCCAAGATTCGACAGTTTACAATGAGCAGTTCTTC.

This clonotype was seen repeatedly, ten times or more. This chain links TRBV6-2 or TRBV6-3 with TRBJ2-3; D is ambiguous. This CDR3 region has 14 residues. CDR1 is MNHEY and CDR2 is SVGEGT in the germline V gene. The V end was cut by 2 bases, the J end by 0 bases, with 6 bases between. As DNA, the CDR3 is TGTGCCAGCAGTTACATAGCTAGCACAGATACGCAGTATTTT. It is translated as CASSYIASTDTQYF.

For this clonotype: A clone one base away is much larger, so this may be a read error. The V call is TRBV4-1, the J call TRBJ1-5, with 7 bases matching TRBD1. The germline CDR1 and CDR2 sequences are MGHRA and YSYEKL. The CDR3 sequence is 15 residues long. V was pared by 1 base and J by 7 bases, with 7 bases of the junction left unmatched. DNA of the CDR3: TGCGCCAGCAGCCAAGGAAAGACAGGGTGGCAGCCCCAGCATTTT. Protein sequence: CASSQGKTGWQPQHF.

Notes on this clonotype: A much larger clone is a single base away; this may be a read error. The V gene is TRBV6-5, the J gene TRBJ2-3, with 10 bases fitting TRBD2. Germline values: CDR1 MNHEY, CDR2 SVGAGI. CDR3 length: 15 residues. Here the CDR3 DNA reads TGTGCCAGCACCCCCAGCGGGGGGGGAACAGATACGCGGTATTTT. This translates into CASTPSGGGTDTRYF.

V and J are TRBV12-3 or TRBV12-4 and TRBJ2-5; D is perhaps TRBD2 (8 bases). This CDR3 region has 14 residues. Between the trimmed V and J ends, which lost 5 bases and 5 bases, there was a span of 15 bases. DNA of the CDR3: TGTGCCAGCAGTCGGGACAGCGGGAGTGAGACCCAGTACTTC. Amino acid sequence: CASSRDSGSETQYF.

Details on this clonotype: Since a much larger clone is just one base distant, this may be a read error. Because it lacks the conserved phenylalanine or tryptophan at the end, this CDR3 is likely a read error. The V and J genes are TRBV5-5 and TRBJ2-3; no clear D. The CDR3 is 16 amino acids. Between the trimmed V and J ends, which lost 0 bases and 2 bases, there was a span of 13 bases. Germline values: CDR1 SGHKS, CDR2 YYEKEE (reference sequence). CDR3 bases: TGTGCCAGCAGCTTGGTTTGGGCAACCACCACAGATACGCAGTATTAT. The encoded protein is CASSLVWATTTDTQYY.

The CDR3 nucleotides read TGTGCCAGCAGCTTGGCGGGCGGCCTGGAGGACAATGAGCAGTTCTTC. Translated: CASSLAGGLEDNEQFF. The chain links TRBV7-9 to TRBJ2-1; D might be TRBD2 (5 bases). The CDR3 loop spans 16 amino acids. The germline CDR1 and CDR2 sequences are SEHNR and FQNEAQ (reference sequence). V lost 3 bases to trimming and J lost 5 bases, with 17 bases between them.

This clonotype has at least ten counts. The rearrangement uses TRBV3-1 and TRBJ2-7; unclear D gene. V was cut by 0 bases and J by 1 base, with 7 bases left in between. The germline gives CDR1 LGHDT, CDR2 YNNKEL (reference sequence). The CDR3 consists of 14 residues. The CDR3 is CASSQDTASYEQYF. CDR3 DNA: TGTGCCAGCAGCCAAGATACCGCTTCCTACGAGCAGTACTTC.

This rearrangement joins TRBV20-1 to TRBJ2-7; 8 bases are a match to TRBD1. With V trimmed by 1 base and J by 7 bases, 6 bases remained unmatched. The CDR3 runs 13 residues. Germline CDR1 reads DFQATT; CDR2 reads SNEGSKA (reference sequence). This CDR3 reads CSARVQGAWEQYF. The CDR3 DNA reads as TGCAGTGCTAGAGTGCAGGGGGCTTGGGAGCAGTACTTC.

This clonotype was detected ten times or more. This chain connects TRBV5-4 to TRBJ2-6, with TRBD2 matching over 9 bases. Germline values: CDR1 SGHNT, CDR2 YYREEE (reference sequence). V was clipped by 4 bases and J by 1 base; unmatched bases: 6. The CDR3 extends over 17 amino acids. In nucleotides, the CDR3 is TGTGCCAGCAGCCTTAGCGGGGGCGGGTCTGGGGCCAACGTCCTGACTTTC. Residues: CASSLSGGGSGANVLTF.

This clonotype was counted between two and nine times. The rearrangement links TRBV20-1 to TRBJ2-7; D remains unclear. From germline, CDR1 is DFQATT and CDR2 SNEGSKA (reference sequence). V lost 0 bases to trimming and J lost 5 bases, with 11 bases between them. The CDR3 is made up of 13 amino acids. The CDR3 nucleotides are TGCAGTGCTAGAGACTTCGTCTCGGACGAGCAGTACTTC. It is translated as CSARDFVSDEQYF.

In its sample, this clonotype was seen a few times. This chain uses TRBV6-2 or TRBV6-3 with TRBJ2-3, with TRBD2 as a possible D gene (7 bases). The CDR3 length is 17 residues. CDR1 and CDR2 (germline): MNHEY, SVGEGT. V was trimmed by 1 base and J by 6 bases, leaving 20 bases between them. CDR3 coding DNA: TGTGCCAGCAGTTACTACCTTGGGGGGGGCCCTGCGGATACGCAGTATTTT. Its protein product is CASSYYLGGGPADTQYF.

Turning to this clonotype: The junction departs from germline at one end; a sequencing error may be responsible. The chain is built from TRBV7-9 and TRBJ1-1; D unresolved. This CDR3 is 12 amino acids long. The V gene's germline CDR1 is SEHNR and CDR2 FQNEAQ (reference sequence). The CDR3 nucleotides read TGTGCCGGCAGCTTATTGAACACTGAAGCTTTCTTT. The encoded protein is CAGSLLNTEAFF. The variable domain in full, completed from reference TRBV7-9 and TRBJ1-1, reads DTGVSQNPRHKITKRGQNVTFRCDPISEHNRLYWYRQTLGQGPEFLTYFQNEAQLEKSRLLSDRFSAERPKGSFSTLEIQRTEQGDSAMYLCAGSLLNTEAFFGQGTRLTVV.

This clonotype was recorded a few times. The CDR3 reads CASSLGSSGANEQYF. The CDR3, as DNA: TGTGCCAGCAGCCTAGGCTCTAGCGGTGCTAACGAGCAGTACTTC. The rearrangement uses TRBV7-9 and TRBJ2-7, with 7 bases aligning to TRBD2. The CDR3 spans 15 residues. Germline V CDR1 and CDR2: SEHNR, FQNEAQ (reference sequence). The V and J ends lost 5 bases and 5 bases, in that order; junction bases with no gene match: 12.

This clonotype was counted a few times. The chain joins TRBV30 to TRBJ1-1, with 9 bases identical to TRBD1. Germline CDR1 and CDR2: GTSNPN and SVGIG (reference sequence). The ends lost 0 bases at V and 1 base at J; junction bases unmatched: 12. This CDR3 has 18 residues. CDR3 loop: CAWSVLETGGWQNTEAFF. In DNA form, the CDR3 reads TGTGCCTGGAGTGTGTTAGAGACAGGGGGTTGGCAGAACACTGAAGCTTTCTTT.

In this sample, this clonotype turned up many times. This sequence joins TRBV27 and TRBJ1-1, with 8 bases aligning to TRBD1. Per germline, CDR1 MNHEY and CDR2 SMNVEV (reference sequence). With 5 bases clipped from V and 3 bases from J, the junction kept 5 bases outside the gene matches. CDR3 length: 14 amino acids. CDR3 bases: TGTGCCAGCAGTAGGCAGGGGGCGCACACTGAAGCTTTCTTT. Its translation: CASSRQGAHTEAFF.

This clonotype was observed many times. The chain recombines TRBV12-3 or TRBV12-4 with TRBJ2-5; 8 bases map to TRBD1. Trimming took 5 bases from V and 4 from J; bases not matched to a gene: 9. This CDR3 has 15 residues. This CDR3 reads CASSGGTGNPETQYF. In DNA, the CDR3 is TGTGCCAGCAGTGGGGGGACAGGTAACCCAGAGACCCAGTACTTC.

This clonotype was observed a handful of times. J is TRBJ2-7 and V is TRBV7-9; no firm D call. Trimming shortened V by 7 bases and J by 3 bases, and 13 bases separated the two germline ends. The germline gives CDR1 SEHNR, CDR2 FQNEAQ (reference sequence). This CDR3 region has 13 residues. Written as DNA, the CDR3 is TGTGCCAGCATGGGCCCCCCTTACTACGAGCAGTACTTC. Translated, it gives CASMGPPYYEQYF.

The rearrangement uses TRBV2 and TRBJ1-5, with a weak D call TRBD1 (6 bases). With 2 bases removed from V and 0 bases from J, the gap between germline ends came to 17 bases. The CDR3 is 18 residues long. Germline V gives CDR1 SNHLY, CDR2 FYNNEI. CDR3 DNA sequence: TGTGCCAGCAGTGAACAGCGTTTAGGGACACCTAGCAATCAGCCCCAGCATTTT. This encodes CASSEQRLGTPSNQPQHF.

This clonotype was counted ten times or more. The chain uses TRBV29-1 and TRBJ2-5; 8 bases match TRBD2. Germline values: CDR1 SQVTM, CDR2 ANQGSEA. Trimming cost V 4 bases and J 0 bases; bases outside gene matches: 4. The CDR3 runs to 14 residues. The CDR3 sequence: CSVVPGGYQETQYF. In DNA, the CDR3 is TGCAGCGTTGTTCCGGGGGGGTACCAAGAGACCCAGTACTTC.

The chain carries TRBV5-1 and TRBJ2-1; TRBD1 aligns across 11 bases. Germline V CDR1 and CDR2: SGHRS, YFSETQ. This CDR3 comprises 14 residues. Trimming removed 2 bases from V and 9 bases from J; junction bases left unmatched: 4. The CDR3 here is CASSLGQGAVEQFF. In nucleotides, the CDR3 is TGCGCCAGCAGCTTAGGACAGGGGGCAGTTGAGCAGTTCTTC.

This clonotype was picked up many times. The chain carries TRBV28 and TRBJ2-3; TRBD2 agrees at 13 bases. The CDR3 consists of 16 residues. Germline values: CDR1 MDHEN, CDR2 SYDVKM. The ends lost 4 bases at V and 4 bases at J; junction bases unmatched: 5. CDR3 region: CASSSWTSGSADTQYF. As DNA, the CDR3 is TGTGCCAGCAGTTCCTGGACTAGCGGGAGTGCAGATACGCAGTATTTT.

This CDR3 is CASGSVSSRPGTQYF. The CDR3 DNA reads as TGTGCCAGCGGTTCCGTTTCTAGCCGCCCAGGTACGCAGTATTTT. V and J are TRBV28 and TRBJ2-3; D may be TRBD2 (5 bases). Trimming removed 8 bases at V and 8 bases at J, with 23 bases between. The germline V gene has CDR1 MDHEN and CDR2 SYDVKM. This CDR3 has 15 residues.

V is TRBV30 and J is TRBJ2-3, with D unresolved. V shed 7 bases and J shed 3 bases, with 14 bases lying between them. In germline, CDR1 is GTSNPN, CDR2 SVGIG (reference sequence). The CDR3 runs 13 residues. The CDR3 loop is CASSPGWTDTQYF. CDR3 DNA sequence: TGTGCCTCCTCCCCCGGCTGGACAGATACGCAGTATTTT.

This clonotype was counted many times. This chain links TRBV28 with TRBJ2-7, with 7 bases matching TRBD1. Germline trimming cut 2 bases from V and 4 bases from J; bases unmatched to any gene: 8. CDR3 length: 15 residues. From germline, CDR1 is MDHEN and CDR2 SYDVKM. This CDR3 is CASSLRSRGLYEQYF. In nucleotides, the CDR3 is TGTGCCAGCAGTTTAAGATCTAGGGGGCTGTACGAGCAGTACTTC.